This TCR beta chain stems from a study of blood T cell repertoires in COVID-19. On the study more broadly: Sites in the United States, Italy and Spain provided acute and convalescent COVID-19 samples. PBMCs, B-cell-depleted T cells, or T cells were the source of the cDNA or gDNA that made up the material.

Libraries were prepared by immunoSEQ multiplex PCR; TCRdb keeps only in-frame clonotypes and omits some of them. The data hold 200,000 to 250,000 clones, with around 90% observed a single time. Germline assignment: CDR1 MNHEY and CDR2 SVGAGI. With V trimmed by 6 bases and J by 11 bases, 16 bases remained unmatched. The CDR3 is 15 amino acids. Seattle patient enrollment occurred during active infection, with longitudinal follow-up thereafter. The chain has TRBV6-5 and TRBJ2-3; 8 nucleotides agree with TRBD1. This receptor was taken from a man under 40 with COVID-19, enrolled during active disease. The specimen sequenced was peripheral blood. The DNA for the CDR3 is TGTGCCAGCAGATTGACAGGGGCTCTGAACGGTGGGCAGTATTTT. This translates into CASRLTGALNGGQYF.